The sequence of this T cell receptor (beta chain) was determined in a study of graft-versus-host responses after intestinal transplantation. In its sample, this clone was seen once. Antigen unknown. TCRdb's copy holds only in-frame clones and misses some; the assay was immunoSEQ multiplex PCR. The table includes approximately 110,000 clones, more than 90% detected once. The CDR3 is made up of 16 amino acids. The germline V gene has CDR1 SSHAT and CDR2 FNYEAQ (reference sequence). J was trimmed by 3 bases and V by 1 base; bases with no gene match: 3. The sequence was collected from a human donor who was the organ donor for an intestinal transplant. The chain has TRBV7-7 and TRBJ2-2; 9 nucleotides line up with TRBD1. The sample in question was unstimulated CD4+ T cells sorted from spleen or lymph node cells, obtained before transplant. The CDR3 here is CASSLGTGAYTGELFF. Here the CDR3 DNA reads TGTGCCAGCAGCTTAGGGACAGGGGCCTACACCGGGGAGCTGTTTTTT.